The 23 T cell receptor beta chains below come from one sample, sequenced in a study of metastatic and nonmetastatic thyroid tumors. Thyroid surgery took place with no prior treatment in any patient. TCRdb re-processed the PCR reads through MiXCR. The sample has about 5,100 clones; 25% to 30% are singletons. Sequenced material: adjacent normal tissue. All receptors derive from a female donor with papillary thyroid cancer or a benign thyroid nodule (not recorded which). Some clones in this sample may be carry-over from other donors' samples.

This clone was counted once. The V and J genes are TRBV13 and TRBJ1-1, with 7 positions matching TRBD1. The CDR3 contains 14 residues. Germline V gene data show CDR1 as PRHDT and CDR2 as FYEKMQ (reference sequence). Trimming took 6 bases from V and 4 from J; bases not matched to a gene: 8. CDR3 loop: CASRAGGSGTEAFF. DNA of the CDR3: TGTGCCAGCAGGGCAGGGGGGTCGGGCACTGAAGCTTTCTTT.

Comment on this clone: This may arise from a read error, as a much more abundant clone is one base away. The chain employs TRBV7-3 and TRBJ2-7; no clear D. The CDR3 runs 15 residues. Trimming cost V 5 bases and J 3 bases, with 17 bases left between them. From germline, CDR1 is SGHTA and CDR2 FQGTGA. This CDR3 reads CASSQERRTFYEQYF. The CDR3, as DNA: TGTGCCAGCAGCCAAGAAAGGCGGACCTTCTACGAGCAGTACTTC.

The V and J genes are TRBV10-2 and TRBJ2-1; 9 positions agree with TRBD2. J lost 4 bases, V lost 1 base, and 2 bases had no gene match. This CDR3 has 15 amino acids. Per germline, CDR1 WSHSY and CDR2 SAAADI. Here the CDR3 reads CASSEWTSAYNEQFF. The CDR3 DNA sequence: TGCGCCAGCAGTGAGTGGACTAGCGCTTACAATGAGCAGTTCTTC.

The chain employs TRBV7-2 and TRBJ1-1; no clear D gene. Trimming cost V 2 bases and J 11 bases, with 12 bases left between them. The germline V gene has CDR1 SGHTA and CDR2 FQGNSA. CDR3 size: 12 residues. DNA for the CDR3: TGTGCCAGCAGCTTAATTCCTGCGGGGGCTTTCTTT. Its protein is CASSLIPAGAFF.

This clone was counted a few times. This chain connects TRBV28 to TRBJ1-4; 9 nucleotides match TRBD1. This CDR3 has 16 residues. The germline gives CDR1 MDHEN, CDR2 SYDVKM. After removal of 3 bases from V and 8 bases from J, the junction contained 10 bases not matched to a gene. The CDR3 loop is CASSFWGGQGREKLFF. The CDR3, as DNA: TGTGCCAGCAGTTTTTGGGGGGGACAGGGTAGGGAAAAACTGTTTTTT.

The sample holds a few counts of this clone. CDR3 in amino acids: CASTLPHPTYEQYF. The CDR3 DNA reads as TGTGCCAGCACCCTACCCCACCCAACCTACGAGCAGTACTTC. The chain couples TRBV6-1 to TRBJ2-7; no definite D call. Germline values: CDR1 MNHNS, CDR2 SASEGT. The CDR3 has 14 residues. V shed 7 bases and J shed 2 bases, with 15 bases lying between them.

In this sample, this clone is medium-sized. J is TRBJ1-1 and V is TRBV12-3 or TRBV12-4; D possibly corresponds to TRBD1 (6 bases). This CDR3 has 13 amino acids. Trimming stripped 6 bases from V and 5 bases from J, with 13 bases between. The CDR3 region is CASSLQGGTEAFF. The CDR3 DNA is TGTGCCAGCAGCCTACAGGGTGGGACTGAAGCTTTCTTT.

This clone is medium-sized (0.01 to 0.1%) within its sample. The gene calls are TRBV29-1 and TRBJ2-7; D is uncertain. V was clipped by 3 bases and J by 9 bases, with 21 bases between them. CDR1 and CDR2 (germline): SQVTM, ANQGSEA. This CDR3 spans 14 amino acids. The CDR3 reads CSVDLARPQRGQYF. The DNA of the CDR3 is TGCAGCGTTGATCTCGCAAGGCCCCAAAGAGGGCAGTACTTC.

Only a few counts were recorded for this clone. The chain joins TRBV12-3 or TRBV12-4 to TRBJ2-7, with 13 bases lining up with TRBD2. CDR3 length: 16 residues. The V segment lost 10 bases and the J segment 3 bases; nucleotides outside the gene matches: 12. The CDR3 reads CAISLGLAGDLYEQYF. CDR3 nucleotides: TGTGCCATCAGCTTAGGACTAGCGGGAGATCTCTACGAGCAGTACTTC.

With respect to this clone: This likely comes from a read error, as the CDR3 has no conserved phenylalanine or tryptophan at its end. CDR3 sequence: CGSKTDYTEAFI. CDR3 nucleotides: TGTGGCAGCAAAACCGATTACACTGAAGCTTTCATT. The chain uses TRBV19 and TRBJ1-1; D is undetermined. The CDR3 sequence is 12 residues long. CDR1 is LNHDA, CDR2 SQIVND, per germline (reference sequence).

Relative to its sample, this clone is large. The genes are TRBV20-1 and TRBJ2-2; D is unresolved. From germline, CDR1 is DFQATT and CDR2 SNEGSKA (reference sequence). The V gene lost 0 bases and the J gene lost 0 bases, with 20 bases spanning the gap. The CDR3 contains 19 residues. Here the CDR3 DNA reads TGCAGTGCTAGAGACCCCCATCAGCCCGGCCTCGCGAACACCGGGGAGCTGTTTTTT. This sequence encodes CSARDPHQPGLANTGELFF.

Relative to its sample, this clone is medium-sized. The chain recombines TRBV3-1 with TRBJ1-1; D unresolved. The CDR3 length is 13 residues. CDR1 and CDR2 (germline): LGHDT, YNNKEL (reference sequence). V shed 4 bases and J shed 1 base, with 7 bases lying between them. CDR3: CASSLRGNTEAFF. The CDR3 DNA sequence: TGTGCCAGCAGCCTCCGCGGGAACACTGAAGCTTTCTTT.

This clone counts as medium-sized (0.01 to 0.1%). This rearrangement joins TRBV2 to TRBJ1-4; D is unclear. CDR3 length: 15 residues. Per the germline V gene, CDR1 is SNHLY and CDR2 is FYNNEI. Trimming shortened V by 4 bases and J by 0 bases, and 9 bases separated the two germline ends. The CDR3 protein is CASSVQIATNEKLFF. The CDR3 coding sequence is TGTGCCAGCAGTGTACAGATTGCAACTAATGAAAAACTGTTTTTT.

By frequency in the sample, this clone is large. CDR3 sequence reads: CAWLWKVNEQFF. CDR3 DNA sequence: TGTGCCTGGCTCTGGAAAGTCAATGAGCAGTTCTTC. V is TRBV30 and J is TRBJ2-1, with unresolved D. The CDR3 covers 12 residues. Germline-derived CDR1 and CDR2 are GTSNPN and SVGIG (reference sequence). Trimming cost V 5 bases and J 6 bases, with 11 bases left between them.

The V call is TRBV6-1, the J call TRBJ1-1; D might be TRBD1 (6 bases). CDR1 is MNHNS and CDR2 is SASEGT in the germline V gene. This CDR3 contains 15 residues. Deletions cut 6 bases from V and 4 bases from J, with 18 bases between. Here the CDR3 reads CASSRVRGWGTEAFF. DNA of the CDR3: TGTGCCAGCAGCCGGGTCAGGGGCTGGGGCACTGAAGCTTTCTTT.

This clone qualifies as medium-sized. The chain carries TRBV3-1 and TRBJ2-7; TRBD2 aligns across 7 bases. Germline CDR1 reads LGHDT; CDR2 reads YNNKEL (reference sequence). The J segment lost 2 bases and the V segment lost 4 bases, leaving 5 bases of the junction unmatched. The CDR3 runs 14 residues. CDR3 in amino acids: CASSRDYQTYEQYF. The CDR3 region has the DNA TGTGCCAGCAGCCGGGACTACCAAACCTACGAGCAGTACTTC.

The genes are TRBV11-1 and TRBJ1-1, with D tentatively TRBD1 (5 bases). Germline V gives CDR1 SGHAT, CDR2 FQDESV (reference sequence). The CDR3 extends over 17 amino acids. Deletions cut 5 bases from V and 5 bases from J, with 24 bases between. As DNA, the CDR3 is TGTGCCAGCAGCCAGGGTCACCTCCCCCCCCACGGGACTGAAGCTTTCTTT. This encodes CASSQGHLPPHGTEAFF.

This clone is classed as large. The gene calls are TRBV30 and TRBJ1-2; no clear D gene. The CDR3 length is 11 residues. V gave up 3 bases and J gave up 3 bases, with 5 bases separating them. The germline CDR1 and CDR2 sequences are GTSNPN and SVGIG (reference sequence). This chain's CDR3 is CAWSFYYGYTF. In nucleotides, the CDR3 is TGTGCCTGGAGCTTTTACTATGGCTACACCTTC.

The chain carries TRBV4-2 and TRBJ2-2, with 16 bases identical to TRBD2. This CDR3 has 18 amino acids. V lost 7 bases, J lost 3 bases, and 8 bases stayed unmatched. Germline V gene lookup returns CDR1 LGHNA and CDR2 YNFKEQ. CDR3 DNA: TGTGCCAGCACTCCGGGACTAGCGGGAGGGTTGTACACCGGGGAGCTGTTTTTT. Translation gives CASTPGLAGGLYTGELFF.

As concerns this clone: The junction differs from germline at one of its ends, possibly a read error. The rearrangement joins TRBV6-5 to TRBJ2-5; tentative D call: TRBD2 (6 bases). The germline CDR1 and CDR2 sequences are MNHEY and SVGAGI. The CDR3 consists of 15 residues. In DNA form, the CDR3 reads TGTGCCAGCAGTAACCAGGGCGGGGCAACGGATACCCAGTCCTTC. It codes for CASSNQGGATDTQSF.

Sample share makes this clone medium-sized. In nucleotides, the CDR3 is TGTGCCAGCAGTACGATGACTAGCGGGAGCCGCGAGACCCAGTACTTC. It encodes CASSTMTSGSRETQYF. The chain joins TRBV27 to TRBJ2-5; the match to TRBD2 covers 12 bases. CDR3 length: 16 amino acids. The V and J ends lost 5 bases and 5 bases, in that order; junction bases with no gene match: 9. Germline lookup yields CDR1 MNHEY and CDR2 SMNVEV (reference sequence).

With regard to this clone: This may arise from a read error, as a much more abundant clone is one base away. The V call is TRBV12-3 or TRBV12-4, the J call TRBJ1-1; D unclear. V shed 3 bases and J shed 4 bases, with 6 bases lying between them. The length of the CDR3 is 12 residues. The CDR3 nucleotides are TGTGCCAGCAGTTTCAGCTCCACTGAAGCTTTCTTT. Translated, it gives CASSFSSTEAFF.

This clone appeared a single time. The chain employs TRBV4-2 and TRBJ1-5; 7 nucleotides line up with TRBD1. V lost 1 base and J lost 0; bases outside the gene matches: 6. CDR3 length: 17 amino acids. Germline CDR1 is LGHNA and CDR2 is YNFKEQ. The CDR3 DNA is TGTGCCAGCAGCCAAGCTACAGGGGACCCTAGCAATCAGCCCCAGCATTTT. This sequence encodes CASSQATGDPSNQPQHF.